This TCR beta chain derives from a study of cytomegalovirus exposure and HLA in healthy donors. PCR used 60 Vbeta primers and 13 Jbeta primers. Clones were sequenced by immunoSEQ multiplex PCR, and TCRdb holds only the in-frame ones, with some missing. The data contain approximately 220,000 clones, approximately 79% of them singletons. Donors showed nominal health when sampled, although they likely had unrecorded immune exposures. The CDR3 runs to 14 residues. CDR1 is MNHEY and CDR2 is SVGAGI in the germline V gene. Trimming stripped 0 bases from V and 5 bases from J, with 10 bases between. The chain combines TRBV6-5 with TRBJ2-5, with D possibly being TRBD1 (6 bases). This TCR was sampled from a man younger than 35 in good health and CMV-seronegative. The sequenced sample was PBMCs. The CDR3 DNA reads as TGTGCCAGCAGTTACTCACAGGGAGCGGAGACCCAGTACTTC. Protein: CASSYSQGAETQYF.